The 13 T cell receptor beta chains in this list originate from one sample, sequenced in a study of human T cells and chemical hapten exposure. MiXCR, run by TCRdb on the RACE reads, gives a single entry per CDR3 protein. The repertoire holds some 71,000 distinct CDR3 sequences, with about a tenth as singletons. Sample time point: patch test 2, 6 weeks after DPC sensitization. The treatment is: therapeutic diphenylcyclopropenone sensitization with weekly scalp DPC. Specimen: whole blood, collected in connection with sensitization to the hapten diphenylcyclopropenone (DPC). Receptors originate from a woman between 50 and 59 years old with alopecia areata. Some clones in this sample may be carry-over from other donors' samples.

This clonotype was seen ten or more times. The rearrangement links TRBV19 to TRBJ2-3; tentative D call: TRBD2 (6 bases). Per the germline V gene, CDR1 is LNHDA and CDR2 is SQIVND (reference sequence). The length of the CDR3 is 14 residues. The V end lost 9 bases, the J end lost 1 base, and 14 bases lay between the germline ends. The CDR3 loop reads CASCQPSGTDTQYF. Written as DNA, the CDR3 is TGTGCCAGCTGCCAGCCTAGCGGCACAGATACGCAGTATTTT.

The table lists this clonotype with a few counts. This chain uses TRBV18 with TRBJ1-1; no firm D call. Germline V gene sequence: CDR1 KGHSH, CDR2 LQKENI. The CDR3 is made up of 15 amino acids. V dropped 1 base and J dropped 0 bases, with 9 bases sitting between them. The CDR3 region is CASSPQAAMNTEAFF. The CDR3 region has the DNA TGTGCCAGCTCACCACAGGCAGCTATGAACACTGAAGCTTTCTTT. Based on the CDR3 plus reference TRBV18 and TRBJ1-1, the full variable domain is NAGVMQNPRHLVRRRGQEARLRCSPMKGHSHVYWYRQLPEEGLKFMVYLQKENIIDESGMPKERFSAEFPKEGPSILRIQQVVRGDSAAYFCASSPQAAMNTEAFFGQGTRLTVV.

This clonotype was detected ten times or more. The chain is built from TRBV29-1 and TRBJ2-1; the D is unclear. V was pared by 4 bases and J by 8 bases, with 9 bases between. The germline gives CDR1 SQVTM, CDR2 ANQGSEA. The CDR3 length is 11 residues. CDR3 amino acids: CSVAVSYEQFF. CDR3 bases: TGCAGCGTTGCAGTCAGCTATGAGCAGTTCTTC.

This clonotype was counted at least ten times. V gene TRBV12-3 or TRBV12-4 combines with J gene TRBJ1-2; a weak D match, TRBD1 (5 bases). V was pared by 3 bases and J by 8 bases, with 10 bases between. This CDR3 comprises 12 residues. The CDR3: CASSFRRQGYTF. In nucleotides, the CDR3 is TGTGCCAGCAGTTTTCGCCGACAGGGCTACACCTTC.

The table lists this clonotype with many counts. V gene TRBV7-9 combines with J gene TRBJ2-5; D gene ambiguous. Per germline, CDR1 SEHNR and CDR2 FQNEAQ (reference sequence). The CDR3 runs 12 residues. Between the trimmed V and J ends, which lost 4 bases and 2 bases, there was a span of 5 bases. The CDR3 is CASSSDQETQYF. As DNA, the CDR3 is TGTGCCAGCAGCTCCGATCAAGAGACCCAGTACTTC.

This clonotype showed up many times. The chain uses TRBV20-1 and TRBJ2-1; D may be TRBD2 (6 bases). The V gene lost 0 bases and the J gene lost 7 bases, with 25 bases spanning the gap. The germline V gene encodes CDR1 DFQATT and CDR2 SNEGSKA (reference sequence). The CDR3 is made up of 18 amino acids. CDR3 in DNA: TGCAGTGCTAGAGAGGCGGGAACCTGGCGCGCAAAACCTAATGAGCAGTTCTTC. This codes for CSAREAGTWRAKPNEQFF.

This clonotype has at least ten counts. V gene TRBV20-1 combines with J gene TRBJ2-7, with 9 bases that match TRBD1. V dropped 1 base and J dropped 0; count of bases not matched to a gene: 13. The CDR3 has 18 residues. Looked up from germline, CDR1 is DFQATT and CDR2 is SNEGSKA (reference sequence). This CDR3 is CSARVRGQGKSSSYEQYF. Here the CDR3 DNA reads TGCAGTGCTAGAGTCCGGGGACAGGGTAAATCTTCCTCCTACGAGCAGTACTTC.

The rearrangement joins TRBV20-1 to TRBJ2-1, with D perhaps TRBD2 (6 bases). The ends were cut back, 6 bases at V and 5 bases at J, with 20 bases in the middle. The CDR3 sequence is 15 residues long. The germline gives CDR1 DFQATT, CDR2 SNEGSKA (reference sequence). CDR3 in amino acids: CSAFSSAGPDNEQFF. Here the CDR3 DNA reads TGCAGTGCATTCTCGTCAGCGGGCCCCGACAATGAGCAGTTCTTC.

This clonotype came up many times. The gene calls are TRBV6-6 and TRBJ1-5; maybe TRBD1 (6 bases). The CDR3 length is 15 residues. V was trimmed by 5 bases and J by 2 bases, leaving 13 bases between them. CDR1 is MNHNY, CDR2 SVGAGI, per germline (reference sequence). The CDR3 nucleotides are TGTGCCAGCAGTCGCCAAGGGGGAGGCAATCAGCCCCAGCATTTT. Translation: CASSRQGGGNQPQHF.

V is TRBV7-2 and J is TRBJ2-1; 10 bases map to TRBD1. V dropped 7 bases and J dropped 10; count of bases not matched to a gene: 10. The germline gives CDR1 SGHTA, CDR2 FQGNSA. This CDR3 has 14 residues. The CDR3 loop reads CASTDGTGAREQFF. DNA for the CDR3: TGTGCCAGCACCGACGGGACAGGGGCGCGGGAGCAGTTCTTC.

This clonotype was observed many times. The V call is TRBV7-3, the J call TRBJ2-2; a possible D gene is TRBD1 (5 bases). Germline-derived CDR1 and CDR2 are SGHTA and FQGTGA. The V and J ends lost 5 bases and 1 base respectively, with 8 bases between them. The CDR3 spans 14 residues. In nucleotides, the CDR3 is TGTGCCAGCAGCAACAGGATGAACACCGGGGAGCTGTTTTTT. The encoded protein is CASSNRMNTGELFF. Using reference TRBV7-3 and TRBJ2-2 for the parts outside the CDR3, the full variable domain is GAGVSQTPSNKVTEKGKYVELRCDPISGHTALYWYRQSLGQGPEFLIYFQGTGAADDSGLPNDRFFAVRPEGSVSTLKIQRTERGDSAVYLCASSNRMNTGELFFGEGSRLTVL.

This clonotype was counted many times. The V gene is TRBV2, the J gene TRBJ2-3; 9 bases map to TRBD2. This CDR3 comprises 17 residues. The germline V gene encodes CDR1 SNHLY and CDR2 FYNNEI. J lost 3 bases, V lost 8 bases, and 15 bases had no gene match. CDR3 in DNA: TGTGCCAGCGTGGGACCCATAGCGGGAGAGAGAACAGATACGCAGTATTTT. This encodes CASVGPIAGERTDTQYF.

This clonotype was observed many times. The rearrangement links TRBV6-5 to TRBJ1-1; D uncertain. This CDR3 has 16 residues. Trimming stripped 2 bases from V and 0 bases from J, with 13 bases between. Germline V lookup: CDR1 MNHEY, CDR2 SVGAGI. CDR3 loop: CASSYRANGLNTEAFF. The DNA for the CDR3 is TGTGCCAGCAGTTACCGAGCCAACGGCCTGAACACTGAAGCTTTCTTT.